These 18 T cell receptor beta chains share one sample of origin, sequenced in a study of blood T cell repertoires in COVID-19. Only in-frame clones appear in the TCRdb table, and some are missing; sequencing was by immunoSEQ multiplex PCR. The sample holds about 130,000 clones, roughly 90% seen once. Sequencing input: PBMCs or T cells enriched from blood (not recorded which). These receptors all stem from a woman between 50 and 59 years old who had recovered from COVID-19.

This chain uses TRBV7-2 with TRBJ1-2, with 9 bases fitting TRBD1. The length of the CDR3 is 17 residues. V gave up 5 bases and J gave up 8 bases; unmatched junction bases: 18. The germline V gene has CDR1 SGHTA and CDR2 FQGNSA. This CDR3 is CASSPRDSWTGARGYTF. As DNA, the CDR3 is TGTGCCAGCAGCCCAAGAGATTCGTGGACAGGGGCGCGGGGCTACACCTTC.

The chain is built from TRBV3-1 (or the pseudogene TRBV3-2) and TRBJ2-7; maybe TRBD1 (6 bases). This CDR3 region has 17 residues. Germline V gives CDR1 LGHDT, CDR2 YNNKEL (reference sequence). The V gene lost 0 bases and the J gene lost 9 bases, with 24 bases spanning the gap. The CDR3 loop is CASSQDEIGQQSEGQYF. DNA of the CDR3: TGTGCCAGCAGCCAAGATGAGATCGGACAGCAGAGTGAGGGGCAGTACTTC.

The chain recombines TRBV7-6 with TRBJ2-3; 12 bases map to TRBD2. V dropped 5 bases and J dropped 5; count of bases not matched to a gene: 8. This CDR3 spans 16 amino acids. Germline CDR1 SGHVS, CDR2 FNYEAQ. Written as DNA, the CDR3 is TGTGCCAGCAGCCAAACTCTAGCGGGGGGGGGAGATACGCAGTATTTT. Its translation: CASSQTLAGGGDTQYF.

The CDR3 coding sequence is TGCGCCAGCAGCCAATTAGGGCAGGGGCAACGCTACACCTTC. It encodes CASSQLGQGQRYTF. The chain employs TRBV4-1 and TRBJ1-2, with a possible D match to TRBD1 (6 bases). Germline V gene data show CDR1 as MGHRA and CDR2 as YSYEKL. V was clipped by 2 bases and J by 9 bases, with 16 bases between them. The CDR3 is 14 amino acids.

This rearrangement joins TRBV13 to TRBJ1-5, with a weak D call TRBD1 (6 bases). The V end was cut by 3 bases, the J end by 0 bases, with 18 bases between. This CDR3 has 18 residues. The germline V gene encodes CDR1 PRHDT and CDR2 FYEKMQ (reference sequence). The CDR3 protein is CASSFSRGEKYSNQPQHF. Written as DNA, the CDR3 is TGTGCCAGCAGCTTCTCCAGGGGCGAGAAATATAGCAATCAGCCCCAGCATTTT.

J is TRBJ2-7 and V is TRBV25-1; possible D gene TRBD1, 6 bases. V was trimmed by 3 bases and J by 3 bases, leaving 9 bases between them. The CDR3 runs 13 residues. Per the germline V gene, CDR1 is MGHDK and CDR2 is SYGVNS. The CDR3 bases are TGTGCCAGCAGTGATCACAGGGTCTACGAGCAGTACTTC. Its protein is CASSDHRVYEQYF.

The genes are TRBV10-3 and TRBJ2-1; 15 positions agree with TRBD2. CDR1 ENHRY and CDR2 SYGVKD come from the germline V gene. The CDR3 consists of 16 residues. The ends lost 5 bases at V and 7 bases at J; junction bases unmatched: 6. CDR3: CAISRTSGGATNEQFF. The CDR3 DNA reads TGTGCCATCAGTCGGACTAGCGGGGGGGCTACGAATGAGCAGTTCTTC.

The chain has TRBV19 and TRBJ2-5; possible D gene TRBD2, 6 bases. CDR1 is LNHDA, CDR2 SQIVND, per germline (reference sequence). The ends were cut back, 4 bases at V and 5 bases at J, with 26 bases in the middle. This CDR3 spans 18 amino acids. CDR3 nucleotide sequence: TGTGCCAGTAGTAATACCGGGACCGCTCGGAGGGGTATCGAGACCCAGTACTTC. Encoded protein: CASSNTGTARRGIETQYF.

CDR3 sequence: CASSQDSPDRSSGNTIYF. The CDR3 nucleotides are TGCGCCAGCAGCCAAGATAGTCCTGACAGGTCTTCTGGAAACACCATATATTTT. This chain connects TRBV4-1 to TRBJ1-3; possible D gene TRBD1, 6 bases. The V and J ends lost 0 bases and 1 base respectively, with 16 bases between them. In germline, CDR1 is MGHRA, CDR2 YSYEKL. The CDR3 is made up of 18 amino acids.

The chain recombines TRBV11-2 with TRBJ2-1; D is perhaps TRBD2 (6 bases). Trimming removed 0 bases from V and 7 bases from J, with 7 bases in between. The CDR3 covers 13 residues. CDR1 and CDR2 (germline): SGHAT, FQNNGV. The CDR3 DNA reads as TGTGCCAGCAGCTTAGATCGGGGGAATGAGCAGTTCTTC. Translation gives CASSLDRGNEQFF. Drawing the rest from reference TRBV11-2 and TRBJ2-1, the complete variable domain is EAGVAQSPRYKIIEKRQSVAFWCNPISGHATLYWYQQILGQGPKLLIQFQNNGVVDDSQLPKDRFSAERLKGVDSTLKIQPAKLEDSAVYLCASSLDRGNEQFFGPGTRLTVL.

This sequence joins TRBV13 and TRBJ2-7, with D possibly being TRBD1 (5 bases). Germline V gene lookup returns CDR1 PRHDT and CDR2 FYEKMQ (reference sequence). V was pared by 3 bases and J by 3 bases, with 21 bases between. The length of the CDR3 is 17 residues. CDR3 region: CASSFRTWEGANYEQYF. The CDR3 DNA reads as TGTGCCAGCAGCTTTAGAACGTGGGAAGGGGCAAACTACGAGCAGTACTTC.

V is TRBV6-5 and J is TRBJ2-5; 10 bases align to TRBD2. This CDR3 has 15 amino acids. Trimming cost V 2 bases and J 5 bases; bases outside gene matches: 5. Per germline, CDR1 MNHEY and CDR2 SVGAGI. The CDR3 sequence is CASSYPQREGETQYF. CDR3 coding DNA: TGTGCCAGCAGTTACCCCCAGCGGGAGGGCGAGACCCAGTACTTC.

The rearrangement links TRBV7-6 to TRBJ2-3; 7 nucleotides align to TRBD1. The CDR3 is 15 amino acids. The V gene end was trimmed by 5 bases and the J gene end by 4 bases; junction bases not matched to a gene: 9. Germline V gene data show CDR1 as SGHVS and CDR2 as FNYEAQ. CDR3 protein: CASSGKGQISDTQYF. The CDR3 bases are TGTGCCAGCAGCGGGAAGGGACAGATCTCAGATACGCAGTATTTT.

This rearrangement joins TRBV14 to TRBJ1-1; D perhaps matches TRBD1 (6 bases). Trimming removed 0 bases from V and 1 base from J, with 9 bases in between. CDR3 length: 15 amino acids. CDR1 and CDR2 from the germline V gene are SGHDN and FVKESK. CDR3 coding DNA: TGTGCCAGCAGCCAAGAGGGGGCCGCGAACACTGAAGCTTTCTTT. Its translation: CASSQEGAANTEAFF. Filled out from reference TRBV14 and TRBJ1-1, the complete variable domain reads EAGVTQFPSHSVIEKGQTVTLRCDPISGHDNLYWYRRVMGKEIKFLLHFVKESKQDESGMPNNRFLAERTGGTYSTLKVQPAELEDSGVYFCASSQEGAANTEAFFGQGTRLTVV.

As concerns this clone: The junction departs from germline at one end; a sequencing error may be responsible. This chain uses TRBV2 with TRBJ1-1, with D perhaps TRBD1 (6 bases). The CDR3 spans 13 residues. CDR1 SNHLY and CDR2 FYNNEI come from the germline V gene. CDR3 sequence reads: CASSEAGVSEAFF. The CDR3 DNA sequence: TGTGCCAGCAGCGAAGCAGGGGTATCTGAAGCTTTCTTT. Drawing the rest from reference TRBV2 and TRBJ1-1, the complete variable domain is EPEVTQTPSHQVTQMGQEVILRCVPISNHLYFYWYRQILGQKVEFLVSFYNNEISEKSEIFDDQFSVERPDGSNFTLKIRSTKLEDSAMYFCASSEAGVSEAFFGQGTRLTVV.

The rearrangement links TRBV7-9 to TRBJ2-2; D perhaps matches TRBD1 (7 bases). The CDR3 loop spans 13 amino acids. CDR1 is SEHNR, CDR2 FQNEAQ, per germline (reference sequence). Trimming took 5 bases from V and 7 from J, leaving 11 bases between them. The DNA of the CDR3 is TGTGCCAGCAGCCGGGGGACAGTCGGGGAGCTGTTTTTT. Translated, it gives CASSRGTVGELFF.

The chain recombines TRBV6-1 with TRBJ2-7, with 10 bases aligning to TRBD1. Unmatched junction bases numbered 11, after V lost 4 bases and J lost 2 bases. The CDR3 is made up of 17 amino acids. Germline loops: CDR1 MNHNS, CDR2 SASEGT. CDR3 DNA sequence: TGTGCCAGCAGTGGACAGGGGGCCGCTAACGGAGCCTACGAGCAGTACTTC. Translation gives CASSGQGAANGAYEQYF.

The chain joins TRBV29-1 to TRBJ2-1; 7 bases are a match to TRBD1. Germline CDR1 and CDR2: SQVTM and ANQGSEA. The CDR3 length is 12 residues. V shed 1 base, J shed 9 bases, and the junction held 3 bases outside the gene matches. DNA of the CDR3: TGCAGCGTTGAAGTAACAGGGGTTGAGCAGTTCTTC. Encoded protein: CSVEVTGVEQFF.